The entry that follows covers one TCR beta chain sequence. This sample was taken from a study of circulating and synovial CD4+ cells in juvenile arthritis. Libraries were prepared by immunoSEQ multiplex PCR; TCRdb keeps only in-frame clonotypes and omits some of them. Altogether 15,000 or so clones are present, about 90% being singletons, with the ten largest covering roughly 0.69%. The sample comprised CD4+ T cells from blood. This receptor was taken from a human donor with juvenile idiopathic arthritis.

In DNA, the CDR3 is TGTGCCAGCAGCGTGCAGACTAGCGGGGGGGCGGGGGATACGCAGTATTTT. Residues: CASSVQTSGGAGDTQYF. The gene calls are TRBV9 and TRBJ2-3; 14 bases line up with TRBD2. The CDR3 has 17 amino acids. Trimming at V came to 2 bases and at J to 6 bases, leaving 8 bases not matched to a gene. Germline CDR1 and CDR2: SGDLS and YYNGEE.